Following are 15 T cell receptor beta chains from one sample sequenced in a study of immune cell composition in non-small cell lung cancer. Using immunoSEQ multiplex PCR, the repertoire was profiled, and TCRdb retains in-frame clones only, with some absent. Among 4,500 to 6,000 clones listed, approximately 77% were seen once. The normal lung sample lay at least 3 cm, and maximally far, from the tumour. The sequenced sample consisted of non-adjacent lung tissue. The source of these receptors is a human donor with non-small cell lung cancer.

This clone has a handful of counts. J is TRBJ1-5 and V is TRBV28, with TRBD1 identical over 7 bases. CDR1 and CDR2 from the germline V gene are MDHEN and SYDVKM. With V trimmed by 2 bases and J by 9 bases, 13 bases remained unmatched. The CDR3 spans 16 residues. The CDR3 is CASSLVLTGEELPQHF. The CDR3 DNA sequence: TGTGCCAGCAGTTTAGTGTTAACAGGGGAAGAATTGCCCCAGCATTTT. Full variable domain (missing parts from reference TRBV28 and TRBJ1-5): DVKVTQSSRYLVKRTGEKVFLECVQDMDHENMFWYRQDPGLGLRLIYFSYDVKMKEKGDIPEGYSVSREKKERFSLILESASTNQTSMYLCASSLVLTGEELPQHFGDGTRLSIL.

This clone was seen a handful of times. The gene calls are TRBV10-3 and TRBJ1-1; 7 bases match TRBD1. From germline, CDR1 is ENHRY and CDR2 SYGVKD. The CDR3 length is 17 residues. With V trimmed by 3 bases and J by 1 base, 11 bases remained unmatched. The DNA for the CDR3 is TGTGCCATCAGTGAAGGGAGAGTGACAGGGAAGAACACTGAAGCTTTCTTT. Translation gives CAISEGRVTGKNTEAFF.

This sequence joins TRBV2 and TRBJ2-1, with 11 nucleotides matching TRBD2. V was pared by 7 bases and J by 10 bases, with 9 bases of the junction left unmatched. The CDR3 extends over 14 amino acids. Germline values: CDR1 SNHLY, CDR2 FYNNEI. DNA of the CDR3: TGTGCCAGCAAATATAGCGGGGGGGCCGGAGAGCAGTTCTTC. Protein product: CASKYSGGAGEQFF. Full variable domain (rest looked up from reference TRBV2 and TRBJ2-1): EPEVTQTPSHQVTQMGQEVILRCVPISNHLYFYWYRQILGQKVEFLVSFYNNEISEKSEIFDDQFSVERPDGSNFTLKIRSTKLEDSAMYFCASKYSGGAGEQFFGPGTRLTVL.

This chain uses TRBV11-2 with TRBJ2-5, with 7 nucleotides matching TRBD2. The J call may be incorrect, as the DNA end agrees better with TRBJ2-7. Germline V gene sequence: CDR1 SGHAT, CDR2 FQNNGV. There are 14 residues in the CDR3. The CDR3 protein is CASSPLGRTYEQYF. Written as DNA, the CDR3 is TGTGCCAGCAGCCCCCTCGGGAGGACCTACGAGCAGTACTTC.

This clone turned up a few times. V and J are TRBV2 and TRBJ2-2, with unresolved D. This CDR3 region has 12 residues. With 2 bases removed from V and 6 bases from J, the gap between germline ends came to 4 bases. Germline assignment: CDR1 SNHLY and CDR2 FYNNEI. This CDR3 is CASSELSGELFF. The CDR3 DNA sequence: TGTGCCAGCAGTGAACTCTCCGGGGAGCTGTTTTTT. Variable domain in full (rest from reference TRBV2 and TRBJ2-2): EPEVTQTPSHQVTQMGQEVILRCVPISNHLYFYWYRQILGQKVEFLVSFYNNEISEKSEIFDDQFSVERPDGSNFTLKIRSTKLEDSAMYFCASSELSGELFFGEGSRLTVL.

V usage is TRBV9 and J usage is TRBJ2-7; D is perhaps TRBD1 (5 bases). This CDR3 has 15 residues. Trimming removed 4 bases at V and 3 bases at J, with 17 bases between. CDR1 and CDR2 (germline): SGDLS, YYNGEE. CDR3 loop: CASSPTPQASYEQYF. Here the CDR3 DNA reads TGTGCCAGCAGCCCCACCCCACAGGCAAGCTACGAGCAGTACTTC.

The V call is TRBV27, the J call TRBJ1-2; 12 nucleotides match TRBD1. The CDR3 consists of 17 residues. V lost 0 bases and J lost 7; bases outside the gene matches: 9. From germline, CDR1 is MNHEY and CDR2 SMNVEV (reference sequence). CDR3 in amino acids: CASSLSLTGTGGGGYTF. The CDR3 DNA follows: TGTGCCAGCAGTTTATCCCTCACCGGGACAGGGGGCGGTGGCTACACCTTC.

The chain is built from TRBV6-6 and TRBJ1-6, with a tentative D call TRBD1 (6 bases). Trimming took off 5 bases at V and 9 bases at J, with 17 bases between the two ends. Germline CDR1 MNHNY, CDR2 SVGAGI (reference sequence). This CDR3 has 15 amino acids. This CDR3 is CASSAVGGAISPLHF. The DNA for the CDR3 is TGTGCCAGCAGTGCCGTAGGGGGGGCTATTTCACCCCTCCACTTT.

The chain couples TRBV4-1 to TRBJ1-2; 8 bases fit TRBD1. The germline V gene encodes CDR1 MGHRA and CDR2 YSYEKL. V shed 2 bases, J shed 7 bases, and the junction held 9 bases outside the gene matches. The CDR3 sequence is 15 residues long. Here the CDR3 DNA reads TGCGCCAGCAGCCAATCCGGACAGGGAGTTTCTGGCTACACCTTC. Its translation: CASSQSGQGVSGYTF.

This chain joins TRBV11-3 and TRBJ1-5; no clear D gene. CDR3 length: 15 amino acids. V was trimmed by 5 bases and J by 1 base, leaving 12 bases between them. CDR1 is SGHNT and CDR2 is YENEEA in the germline V gene. CDR3 loop: CASSPSRSSNQPQHF. The CDR3 region has the DNA TGTGCCAGCAGCCCTTCGAGGTCGAGCAATCAGCCCCAGCATTTT.

The gene calls are TRBV9 and TRBJ1-3; the match to TRBD1 covers 12 bases. CDR3 size: 16 residues. The germline gives CDR1 SGDLS, CDR2 YYNGEE. J gave up 5 bases and V 4 bases, and 7 bases lay outside the gene matches. The CDR3 protein is CASSPTGQGARNTIYF. For the CDR3, the DNA is TGTGCCAGCAGCCCCACGGGACAGGGGGCCAGAAACACCATATATTTT.

The CDR3 is CASSYLGGLNTEAFF. CDR3 nucleotides: TGTGCCAGCAGCTACTTAGGGGGTTTGAACACTGAAGCTTTCTTT. The chain recombines TRBV7-2 with TRBJ1-1, with a tentative D call TRBD1 (6 bases). This CDR3 is built from 15 residues. The V gene's germline CDR1 is SGHTA and CDR2 FQGNSA. V shed 4 bases and J shed 0 bases, with 12 bases lying between them.

CDR3 amino acids: CASSLVASGTQETQYF. CDR3 bases: TGTGCCAGCAGCTTAGTAGCTAGCGGGACCCAAGAGACCCAGTACTTC. The V call is TRBV7-2, the J call TRBJ2-5; 9 bases agree with TRBD2. The CDR3 sequence is 16 residues long. V was clipped by 1 base and J by 1 base; unmatched bases: 4. The germline V gene has CDR1 SGHTA and CDR2 FQGNSA.

This clone turned up a few times. The rearrangement joins TRBV7-3 to TRBJ2-6, with 9 positions matching TRBD1. The CDR3 has 16 amino acids. Germline CDR1 SGHTA, CDR2 FQGTGA. V lost 5 bases, J lost 2 bases, and 4 bases stayed unmatched. The CDR3 protein is CASSANRGPGANVLTF. The CDR3 nucleotides read TGTGCCAGCAGCGCAAACAGGGGGCCTGGGGCCAACGTCCTGACTTTC.

This chain connects TRBV2 to TRBJ2-4, with 7 bases identical to TRBD2. Germline V gene data show CDR1 as SNHLY and CDR2 as FYNNEI. V lost 8 bases, J lost 0 bases, and 1 base stayed unmatched. This CDR3 region has 13 residues. CDR3 bases: TGTGCCAGCGAGCGGGAAGCCAAAAACATTCAGTACTTC. Residues: CASEREAKNIQYF.